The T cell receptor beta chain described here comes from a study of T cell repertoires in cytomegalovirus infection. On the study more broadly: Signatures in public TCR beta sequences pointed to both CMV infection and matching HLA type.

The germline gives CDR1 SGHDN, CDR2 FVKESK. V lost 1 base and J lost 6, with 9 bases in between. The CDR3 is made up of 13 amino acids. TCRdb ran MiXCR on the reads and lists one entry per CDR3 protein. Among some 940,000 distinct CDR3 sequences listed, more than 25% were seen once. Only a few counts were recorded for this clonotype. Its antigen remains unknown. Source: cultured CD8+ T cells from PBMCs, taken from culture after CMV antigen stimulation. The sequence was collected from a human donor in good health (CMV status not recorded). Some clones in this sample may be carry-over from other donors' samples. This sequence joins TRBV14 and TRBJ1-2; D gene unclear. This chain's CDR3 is CASSQVLGNGYTF. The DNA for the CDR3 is TGTGCCAGCAGCCAAGTGTTGGGTAATGGCTACACCTTC.